This T cell receptor (beta chain) is drawn from a study of shared clonotypes between healthy human individuals. Study-wide background: Three plates were used per donor for CD4 naive, three for CD4 memory, two for CD8 naive and one for CD8 memory. Broader study findings: The study sampled only blood, and tissue repertoires likely differ. Estimated richness values were generally larger in naive subsets than in memory subsets. It was observed that approximately 5% of naive CD4 clonotypes were shared across a handful of donors.

CDR1 SSHAT and CDR2 FNYEAQ come from the germline V gene (reference sequence). The CDR3 is 15 amino acids. The V end was cut by 1 base, the J end by 1 base, with 10 bases between. Sequenced by immunoSEQ multiplex PCR; TCRdb stores in-frame clones only, minus some. The sample holds approximately 840,000 clones; about 96% are singletons and the top ten take less than 0.3%. Terminally differentiated effector memory CD45RA+ cells were excluded by CCR7 positive selection of CD45RO-negative cells. Notes on this clone: What it binds is unknown.

The sample taken for sequencing was naive CD8+ T cells sorted from blood. The source of this sequence is a man aged 25-45 years in good health. This chain uses TRBV7-7 with TRBJ2-5, with D possibly being TRBD1 or TRBD2 (5 bases each). CDR3 sequence (DNA): TGTGCCAGCAGCTTAGTTCACGGGGCCCAAGAGACCCAGTACTTC. Amino acids: CASSLVHGAQETQYF.